A single sample is the source of the 3 T cell receptor beta chains below, sequenced in a study of vaccination effects on CD4 cells after COVID-19. Sequencing followed a ViraFEST assay step that expanded antigen-specific CD4+ T cells with viral peptide pools. Isolating CD4+ T cells followed less than 11 days of culture. The cohort was immunized with two doses of either the BNT162b2 or mRNA-1273 vaccine. The method was immunoSEQ multiplex PCR; TCRdb's version includes in-frame clones alone and lacks a portion of them. The sample yields 70,000 to 85,000 clones, over 70% seen once. These TCRs' antigens remain unknown. The sequencing here drew on CD4+ T cells from PBMCs cultured with HCoV-229E spike peptides, taken after COVID-19 vaccination. Receptors were obtained from a human donor who received a COVID-19 vaccine.

The chain couples TRBV7-2 to TRBJ2-2, with 8 positions matching TRBD1. The germline gives CDR1 SGHTA, CDR2 FQGNSA. Unmatched junction bases numbered 7, after V lost 0 bases and J lost 4 bases. The CDR3 length is 17 residues. The CDR3 loop reads CASSLARTGSLTGELFF. CDR3 DNA: TGTGCCAGCAGCTTAGCGAGGACAGGGTCCCTCACCGGGGAGCTGTTTTTT.

The chain is built from TRBV27 and TRBJ1-1; the match to TRBD1 covers 9 bases. Germline V gene sequence: CDR1 MNHEY, CDR2 SMNVEV (reference sequence). The CDR3 spans 13 residues. V shed 5 bases and J 3 bases; nucleotides not matched to a gene: 1. The CDR3 DNA is TGTGCCAGCAGTCGACAGGGGGACACTGAAGCTTTCTTT. Translating it yields CASSRQGDTEAFF.

The genes are TRBV24-1 and TRBJ2-2; a possible D gene is TRBD1 (6 bases). Germline CDR1 and CDR2: KGHDR and SFDVKD. This CDR3 region has 14 residues. V lost 6 bases and J lost 4, with 11 bases in between. The CDR3 DNA is TGTGCCACCAGTCAGGGGCTGCGCACCGGGGAGCTGTTTTTT. As protein: CATSQGLRTGELFF.